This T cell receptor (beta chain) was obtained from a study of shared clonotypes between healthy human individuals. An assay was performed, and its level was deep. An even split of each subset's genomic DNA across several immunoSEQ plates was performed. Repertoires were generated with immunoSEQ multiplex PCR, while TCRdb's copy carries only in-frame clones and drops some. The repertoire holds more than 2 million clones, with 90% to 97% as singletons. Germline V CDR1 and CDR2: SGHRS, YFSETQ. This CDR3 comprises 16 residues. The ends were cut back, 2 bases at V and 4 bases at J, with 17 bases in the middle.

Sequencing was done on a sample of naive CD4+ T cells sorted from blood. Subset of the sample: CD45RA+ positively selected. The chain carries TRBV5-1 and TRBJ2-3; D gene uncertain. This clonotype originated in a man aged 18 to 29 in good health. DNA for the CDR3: TGCGCCAGCAGCTTATTCTCTTCCCCGCCAGCAGATACGCAGTATTTT. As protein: CASSLFSSPPADTQYF.